These 6 T cell receptor beta chains originate from one sample sequenced in a study of control samples from healthy donors and cancer patients. Sequencing was performed with immunoSEQ multiplex PCR; in TCRdb, only in-frame clones are kept and a portion is missing. The sample consists of approximately 46,000 clones, approximately 90% of them appearing once. Input material: PBMCs. These receptors all come from a young man with colorectal cancer.

The chain is built from TRBV5-1 and TRBJ2-1; 12 bases are a match to TRBD2. This CDR3 spans 14 amino acids. The junction had 3 bases not matched to a gene; V was cut back by 6 bases and J by 5 bases. The V gene's germline CDR1 is SGHRS and CDR2 YFSETQ. In DNA form, the CDR3 reads TGCGCCAGCACCCTAGCGGGGGGGAACAATGAGCAGTTCTTC. This encodes CASTLAGGNNEQFF. The full variable domain, its missing parts supplied by reference TRBV5-1 and TRBJ2-1, is KAGVTQTPRYLIKTRGQQVTLSCSPISGHRSVSWYQQTPGQGLQFLFEYFSETQRNKGNFPGRFSGRQFSNSRSEMNVSTLELGDSALYLCASTLAGGNNEQFFGPGTRLTVL.

This clone was observed once. The chain uses TRBV25-1 and TRBJ1-2; D gene uncertain. This CDR3 has 16 residues. Germline V gene lookup returns CDR1 MGHDK and CDR2 SYGVNS. V lost 0 bases and J 8 bases, leaving 19 bases between the germline ends. The CDR3 is CASSEYGLREFSGYTF. The CDR3 nucleotides are TGTGCCAGCAGTGAATATGGGTTGAGGGAATTCTCCGGCTACACCTTC.

The rearrangement joins TRBV27 to TRBJ1-1, with D possibly matching TRBD1 (5 bases). This CDR3 region has 15 residues. Germline CDR1 and CDR2: MNHEY and SMNVEV (reference sequence). V was trimmed by 0 bases and J by 7 bases, leaving 15 bases between them. CDR3 nucleotide sequence: TGTGCCAGCAGTTTATCGATTGGGGGAGGTGGTGAAGCTTTCTTT. The encoded protein is CASSLSIGGGGEAFF.

This clone has only a few counts. The genes are TRBV6-1 and TRBJ1-3; 8 positions match TRBD1. The CDR3 totals 16 residues. V dropped 4 bases and J dropped 2; count of bases not matched to a gene: 7. The V gene's germline CDR1 is MNHNS and CDR2 SASEGT. CDR3 residues: CASSASQGATGNTIYF. Here the CDR3 DNA reads TGTGCCAGCAGTGCCTCCCAGGGGGCAACTGGAAACACCATATATTTT.

The V call is TRBV5-1, the J call TRBJ1-2; perhaps TRBD1 as D (6 bases). The CDR3 loop spans 19 amino acids. Trimming removed 0 bases from V and 0 bases from J, with 21 bases in between. Germline-derived CDR1 and CDR2 are SGHRS and YFSETQ. As DNA, the CDR3 is TGCGCCAGCAGCTTGGGGAGCTCCGCGGGACAAGGGGCTAACTATGGCTACACCTTC. Translation: CASSLGSSAGQGANYGYTF.

The chain recombines TRBV12-3 or TRBV12-4 with TRBJ1-2; no firm D call. V was pared by 2 bases and J by 4 bases, with 8 bases between. CDR3 size: 13 residues. In DNA form, the CDR3 reads TGTGCCAGCAGTTTAATCCCTCCCTATGGCTACACCTTC. As protein: CASSLIPPYGYTF.